This paragraph reports one T cell receptor (beta chain). This sample was taken from a study of T cell responses to AZD1222 COVID-19 vaccine. The assay was immunoSEQ multiplex PCR, and TCRdb's table has in-frame clones only and misses some. Of over 150,000 clones listed, 85% to 95% are singletons. The receptor's source is an adult who received the MenACWY meningococcal vaccine as a control. Source: peripheral blood, taken 28 days after the second dose of the MenACWY control vaccine.

The CDR3 loop is CSAPRQGKAFF. The CDR3 DNA is TGCAGTGCTCCGCGACAGGGCAAAGCTTTCTTT. The chain uses TRBV20-1 and TRBJ1-1; 7 nucleotides align to TRBD1. This CDR3 has 11 amino acids. The germline V gene encodes CDR1 DFQATT and CDR2 SNEGSKA (reference sequence). The V gene end was trimmed by 5 bases and the J gene end by 9 bases; junction bases not matched to a gene: 6.